The 28 T cell receptor beta chains presented below share a single source sample, sequenced in a study of CD8+CD57+ T cells in acquired aplastic anemia. Genomic DNA, serving as template, underwent TCR beta VDJ and CDR3 profiling. TCRdb analysed the reads with MiXCR anew, one entry per CDR3 protein. Counted here are 200,000 to 250,000 distinct CDR3 sequences, 61% occurring once; the ten biggest clones make up over 25%. Sequencing was performed on sorted CD4+, CD8+, or CD8+CD57+ T cells (not recorded which) from PBMCs. These receptors were collected from a human donor in good health.

The rearrangement joins TRBV20-1 to TRBJ2-7; D uncertain. Trimming left V 3 bases short and J 0 bases short, with 9 bases between. Germline-derived CDR1 and CDR2 are DFQATT and SNEGSKA (reference sequence). The CDR3 spans 13 residues. CDR3 nucleotide sequence: TGCAGTGCTAGTGGGTCCTTCTCCTACGAGCAGTACTTC. This translates into CSASGSFSYEQYF.

This chain uses TRBV2 with TRBJ1-1; D gene uncertain. V dropped 4 bases and J dropped 8 bases, with 8 bases sitting between them. The CDR3 runs to 11 residues. The germline V gene has CDR1 SNHLY and CDR2 FYNNEI. The DNA for the CDR3 is TGTGCCAGCAGTGGTAGGGCGGAAGCTTTCTTT. This encodes CASSGRAEAFF.

The rearrangement joins TRBV7-3 to TRBJ2-7; 11 nucleotides agree with TRBD1. The J call may be wrong; the DNA end is better matched by TRBJ2-1. This CDR3 has 14 amino acids. Germline CDR1 SGHTA, CDR2 FQGTGA. The CDR3 DNA follows: TGTGCCAGCAGCAGCGGACAGGGGGCAAGTGAGCAGTTCTTC. Protein product: CASSSGQGASEQFF.

The J gene is TRBJ2-5, the V gene TRBV7-9; TRBD1 might be the D (5 bases). The germline gives CDR1 SEHNR, CDR2 FQNEAQ (reference sequence). V lost 1 base and J 14 bases, leaving 14 bases between the germline ends. The CDR3 spans 12 residues. In nucleotides, the CDR3 is TGTGCCAGCAGCTTAGGGCAGGGCCGCATTTACTTC. Protein: CASSLGQGRIYF.

The chain combines TRBV2 with TRBJ1-6; D is undetermined. V was clipped by 7 bases and J by 6 bases, with 16 bases between them. The CDR3 is 15 amino acids. In germline, CDR1 is SNHLY, CDR2 FYNNEI. The CDR3 spells CASTVNGLGNSPLHF. DNA of the CDR3: TGTGCCAGCACTGTAAACGGACTGGGTAATTCACCCCTCCACTTT. The variable domain in full, with the rest retrieved from reference TRBV2 and TRBJ1-6, is EPEVTQTPSHQVTQMGQEVILRCVPISNHLYFYWYRQILGQKVEFLVSFYNNEISEKSEIFDDQFSVERPDGSNFTLKIRSTKLEDSAMYFCASTVNGLGNSPLHFGNGTRLTVT.

This clonotype has more than one count but fewer than ten. The chain recombines TRBV7-2 with TRBJ2-5; unclear D gene. V lost 5 bases to trimming and J lost 5 bases, with 15 bases between them. Germline V gene sequence: CDR1 SGHTA, CDR2 FQGNSA. This CDR3 contains 14 residues. The CDR3 loop reads CASSPLSSFETQYF. The CDR3 DNA sequence: TGTGCCAGCAGCCCCCTTTCGTCCTTCGAGACCCAGTACTTC.

The sample holds many counts of this clonotype. The chain has TRBV9 and TRBJ2-3, with unresolved D. The germline V gene encodes CDR1 SGDLS and CDR2 YYNGEE. The CDR3 totals 14 residues. V lost 5 bases and J lost 12, with 22 bases in between. The CDR3 nucleotides read TGTGCCAGCAGGAAGGGCGGCGACGCCAGCCACCAGTATTTT. This translates into CASRKGGDASHQYF.

This chain uses TRBV20-1 with TRBJ2-5, with D hard to call. CDR3 size: 11 residues. CDR1 is DFQATT and CDR2 is SNEGSKA in the germline V gene (reference sequence). V was cut by 6 bases and J by 5 bases, with 10 bases left in between. CDR3 DNA sequence: TGCAGTGCCCGTTCAAGGGAGACCCAGTACTTC. This gives the protein CSARSRETQYF.

This clonotype came up once. The V gene is TRBV25-1, the J gene TRBJ2-5, with 9 bases fitting TRBD1. Judging by the DNA end, TRBJ2-7 fits better; the J call may be wrong. Germline loops: CDR1 MGHDK, CDR2 SYGVNS. There are 13 residues in the CDR3. CDR3 residues: CASRPTGGGEQYF. CDR3 in DNA: TGTGCCAGCAGACCAACAGGGGGCGGCGAGCAGTACTTC.

The chain joins TRBV2 to TRBJ2-3, with D perhaps TRBD2 (6 bases). V lost 7 bases and J lost 3, with 20 bases in between. Germline CDR1 and CDR2: SNHLY and FYNNEI. This CDR3 is 16 amino acids long. CDR3 in amino acids: CASTWERAVRTDTQYF. DNA for the CDR3: TGTGCCAGCACCTGGGAGCGGGCGGTAAGAACAGATACGCAGTATTTT.

On this clonotype itself: This likely comes from a read error, as the CDR3 has no conserved phenylalanine or tryptophan at its end. The chain carries TRBV10-3 and TRBJ1-5, with 7 bases lining up with TRBD1. Germline assignment: CDR1 ENHRY and CDR2 SYGVKD. V was clipped by 6 bases and J by 3 bases; unmatched bases: 5. The CDR3 contains 14 residues. DNA for the CDR3: TGTGCCATCAGATCGGACAGGATCAATCAGCCCCAGCATCTT. Its translation: CAIRSDRINQPQHL.

This clonotype turned up a few times. The rearrangement links TRBV10-3 to TRBJ2-1; TRBD2 aligns across 8 bases. The J segment lost 9 bases and the V segment lost 3 bases, leaving 7 bases of the junction unmatched. The CDR3 extends over 14 amino acids. CDR1 and CDR2 (germline): ENHRY, SYGVKD. CDR3: CAISELAAAVEQFF. The CDR3, as DNA: TGTGCCATCAGTGAACTAGCGGCGGCGGTTGAGCAGTTCTTC.

Ten or more counts support this clonotype. This chain joins TRBV7-9 and TRBJ1-4; no firm D call. This CDR3 is built from 14 residues. Germline V gene data show CDR1 as SEHNR and CDR2 as FQNEAQ (reference sequence). The V and J ends lost 4 bases and 8 bases respectively, with 14 bases between them. CDR3 in amino acids: CASSSKVAMEKLFF. CDR3 coding DNA: TGTGCCAGCAGCTCGAAGGTGGCAATGGAAAAACTGTTTTTT.

The genes are TRBV15 and TRBJ1-5; D gene unclear. With 0 bases removed from V and 9 bases from J, the gap between germline ends came to 15 bases. The germline gives CDR1 LNHNV, CDR2 YYDKDF (reference sequence). The CDR3 covers 15 residues. The CDR3 spells CATSRDLMVPGPQHF. The CDR3, as DNA: TGTGCCACCAGCAGAGATCTGATGGTCCCGGGGCCCCAGCATTTT.

This clonotype was counted between two and nine times. CDR3 protein: CASSGGLARASNEQFF. The CDR3 DNA reads as TGTGCCAGCAGTGGGGGACTAGCGAGAGCGAGTAATGAGCAGTTCTTC. The chain employs TRBV27 and TRBJ2-1; TRBD2 agrees at 10 bases. Germline CDR1 reads MNHEY; CDR2 reads SMNVEV (reference sequence). V shed 5 bases, J shed 7 bases, and the junction held 11 bases outside the gene matches. The CDR3 runs to 16 residues.

V is TRBV20-1 and J is TRBJ1-5, with 8 bases that match TRBD1. V was pared by 3 bases and J by 5 bases, with 6 bases of the junction left unmatched. The CDR3 spans 14 residues. From germline, CDR1 is DFQATT and CDR2 SNEGSKA (reference sequence). CDR3 bases: TGCAGTGCTAGTAGCAGGGGGCGCGATCAGCCCCAGCATTTT. Its protein is CSASSRGRDQPQHF.

This chain uses TRBV9 with TRBJ1-1; unclear D gene. The CDR3 extends over 15 amino acids. Trimming removed 5 bases from V and 1 base from J, with 15 bases in between. The germline V gene encodes CDR1 SGDLS and CDR2 YYNGEE. The CDR3 loop reads CASSDFGQPNTEAFF. Here the CDR3 DNA reads TGTGCCAGCAGTGACTTTGGGCAGCCGAACACTGAAGCTTTCTTT.

This clonotype was counted only a few times. The V and J genes are TRBV5-1 and TRBJ1-2; D not resolved. Germline assignment: CDR1 SGHRS and CDR2 YFSETQ. Trimming took 7 bases from V and 3 from J, leaving 13 bases between them. The CDR3 extends over 13 amino acids. CDR3 sequence (DNA): TGCGCCAGCCAGGCGGGGAGTGACTATGGCTACACCTTC. This sequence encodes CASQAGSDYGYTF.

The V gene is TRBV20-1, the J gene TRBJ1-2; no reliable D call. This CDR3 spans 13 amino acids. The germline V gene encodes CDR1 DFQATT and CDR2 SNEGSKA (reference sequence). V was trimmed by 2 bases and J by 3 bases, leaving 10 bases between them. The CDR3 nucleotides are TGCAGTGCTAGACTGGGTGGTGACTATGGCTACACCTTC. This translates into CSARLGGDYGYTF.

The chain couples TRBV19 to TRBJ2-5; 9 bases agree with TRBD2. With V trimmed by 5 bases and J by 0 bases, 1 base remained unmatched. CDR3 length: 14 residues. Germline V gene lookup returns CDR1 LNHDA and CDR2 SQIVND (reference sequence). CDR3 sequence (DNA): TGTGCCAGTAGTCTAGCGGGGCACCAAGAGACCCAGTACTTC. This encodes CASSLAGHQETQYF.

The CDR3 DNA reads TGTGCCACCAGCAGAGATCAGGGGTTTCAGTACTTC. Protein sequence: CATSRDQGFQYF. This sequence joins TRBV15 and TRBJ2-4; tentatively, D is TRBD1 (6 bases). With 0 bases removed from V and 11 bases from J, the gap between germline ends came to 8 bases. The CDR3 is made up of 12 amino acids. Per germline, CDR1 LNHNV and CDR2 YYDKDF (reference sequence).

V is TRBV7-9 and J is TRBJ2-7; D might be TRBD1 (5 bases). The germline CDR1 and CDR2 sequences are SEHNR and FQNEAQ (reference sequence). The CDR3 has 14 amino acids. V shed 3 bases and J shed 1 base, with 10 bases lying between them. In DNA, the CDR3 is TGTGCCAGCAGCTTCATGCAGGGATCCTACGAGCAGTACTTC. It yields the protein CASSFMQGSYEQYF.

This clonotype was detected many times. V usage is TRBV4-3 and J usage is TRBJ2-1; D unresolved. Per germline, CDR1 LGHNA and CDR2 YSLEER. Trimming pared 0 bases from V and 2 bases from J, leaving 8 bases between. This CDR3 spans 15 amino acids. DNA for the CDR3: TGCGCCAGCAGCCAAGAGGGCGTAACCTACAATGAGCAGTTCTTC. Protein sequence: CASSQEGVTYNEQFF.

The chain joins TRBV7-8 to TRBJ2-5; maybe TRBD1 (5 bases). The CDR3 has 13 amino acids. V was trimmed by 5 bases and J by 5 bases, leaving 12 bases between them. The germline V gene has CDR1 SGHVS and CDR2 FQNEAQ. DNA of the CDR3: TGTGCCAGCAGCCCAGGGCATCCCGAGACCCAGTACTTC. Protein product: CASSPGHPETQYF.

This clonotype has just a few counts. J is TRBJ2-7 and V is TRBV9; tentative D call: TRBD2 (7 bases). V gave up 3 bases and J gave up 6 bases, with 19 bases separating them. The CDR3 sequence is 15 residues long. Germline V gene lookup returns CDR1 SGDLS and CDR2 YYNGEE. CDR3 sequence reads: CASSAPGGRAGEQYF. As DNA, the CDR3 is TGTGCCAGCAGCGCGCCGGGGGGCAGGGCGGGCGAGCAGTACTTC.

This clonotype was recorded a few times. This rearrangement joins TRBV20-1 to TRBJ2-6; D not certain. The V end was cut by 6 bases, the J end by 0 bases, with 9 bases between. CDR3 size: 14 residues. Per the germline V gene, CDR1 is DFQATT and CDR2 is SNEGSKA (reference sequence). The CDR3 loop is CSARTASGANVLTF. In DNA, the CDR3 is TGCAGTGCGCGAACAGCCTCTGGGGCCAACGTCCTGACTTTC.

Concerning this clonotype: The junction departs from germline at one end; a sequencing error may be responsible. J is TRBJ2-3 and V is TRBV7-7; tentative D call: TRBD1 (6 bases). This CDR3 region has 15 residues. The germline gives CDR1 SSHAT, CDR2 FNYEAQ (reference sequence). CDR3 loop: CACSSEGGRTDTQYF. The DNA of the CDR3 is TGTGCCTGCAGCTCGGAAGGGGGTCGCACAGATACGCAGTATTTT.

The chain couples TRBV2 to TRBJ2-7, with 12 bases identical to TRBD2. Unmatched junction bases numbered 10, after V lost 7 bases and J lost 9 bases. CDR3 length equals 14 residues. Germline CDR1 and CDR2: SNHLY and FYNNEI. The CDR3 DNA is TGTGCCAGCATGGGAGGGACTAGCGGGTTCCGGCAGTACTTC. Translation gives CASMGGTSGFRQYF.